This paragraph covers one TCR beta chain sequence. Its specificity is not known. Generated by immunoSEQ multiplex PCR, the TCRdb table keeps only in-frame clones and is missing some. The profile shows 4,000 to 5,000 clones, around 78% of them singletons. This record belongs to a study of immune cell composition in non-small cell lung cancer. Study at large: Lung adenocarcinoma or squamous carcinoma made up most tumours. General study results and limits: Tumour-associated clones >0.5% occurred in roughly 35% of adenocarcinomas, under 85% of squamous. Smoking pack-years did not significantly correlate with tumour TCR-beta clonality. TIL tumour reactivity correlated with maximal tumour-associated clone frequency in adenocarcinoma.

The J segment lost 7 bases and the V segment lost 6 bases, leaving 0 bases of the junction unmatched. The CDR3 runs 11 residues. In germline, CDR1 is MRHNA, CDR2 SNTAGT. Sequencing was carried out using lung tumor tissue. The rearrangement links TRBV6-4 to TRBJ1-1; 9 bases are a match to TRBD1. The sequence derives from a human donor with non-small cell lung cancer. The CDR3 here is CASRDRGEAFF. CDR3 nucleotide sequence: TGTGCCAGCAGGGACAGGGGTGAAGCTTTCTTT.